The rows below give T cell receptor beta chains drawn from one sample of a study of blood T cell repertoires in COVID-19. Sequencing used immunoSEQ multiplex PCR; TCRdb keeps in-frame clones, though not all of them. The sample shows over 400,000 clones, approximately 83% of them seen only once. The sample comprised peripheral blood. The receptors here all came from a human donor in a cohort sampled during active COVID-19. The CDR3 runs from the conserved cysteine through the conserved F or W. The D gene is left open where the match is weak. Size is stated for part of the rows, as once, few or many counts, or as a class when the clone is expanded.

TRBD2 TRBJ2-3 . TRBV28 CASSLLADSTDTQYF TGTGCCAGCAGTTTACTAGCGGATAGCACAGATACGCAGTATTTT
. TRBJ1-2 . TRBV9 CASSVHSSNYGYTF TGTGCCAGCAGCGTTCACTCTTCTAACTATGGCTACACCTTC
. TRBJ1-1 . TRBV6-5 CASFRASDGAFF TGTGCCAGCTTCAGGGCTTCCGATGGAGCTTTCTTT
TRBD2 TRBJ2-7 . TRBV5-4 CASSLFSGRSEQYF TGTGCCAGCAGCTTATTTAGCGGGAGGAGCGAGCAGTACTTC
. TRBJ2-3 once TRBV4-3 CASSPGHGTDTQYF TGCGCCAGCAGCCCCGGACACGGCACAGATACGCAGTATTTT
. TRBJ2-5 . TRBV10-3 CAIAVYQETQYF TGTGCCATCGCAGTGTACCAAGAGACCCAGTACTTC
TRBD1 TRBJ2-7 . TRBV2 CASAPRGLAYEQYF TGTGCCAGCGCCCCCAGGGGGCTCGCCTACGAGCAGTACTTC
. TRBJ2-3 . TRBV6-1 CASSDLRLVPSTDTQYF TGTGCCAGCAGTGACCTACGACTAGTACCGAGCACAGATACGCAGTATTTT
. TRBJ2-1 . TRBV18 CASSPLAGPGNEQFF TGTGCCAGCTCACCTCTGGCAGGTCCTGGCAATGAGCAGTTCTTC
. TRBJ2-6 . TRBV5-1 CASSLSGPDPPSGANVLTF TGCGCCAGCAGCTTGAGCGGGCCCGACCCCCCTTCTGGGGCCAACGTCCTGACTTTC
. TRBJ2-2 . TRBV11-1 CASRIGLPNTGELFF TGTGCCAGCAGGATTGGACTACCGAACACCGGGGAGCTGTTTTTT
TRBD1 TRBJ2-7 . TRBV5-6 CASSLVQGAYEQYF TGTGCCAGCAGCTTGGTGCAGGGGGCCTACGAGCAGTACTTC
TRBD1 TRBJ1-2 . TRBV7-9 CASSLETGGYTF TGTGCCAGCAGCTTGGAGACAGGGGGCTACACCTTC
TRBD1 TRBJ2-2 . TRBV24-1 CATQTGANTGELFF TGTGCCACCCAAACAGGGGCTAACACCGGGGAGCTGTTTTTT
. TRBJ1-1 . TRBV27 CASSFLGAMNTEAFF TGTGCCAGCAGTTTCCTGGGGGCAATGAACACTGAAGCTTTCTTT
. TRBJ1-1 . TRBV30 CAGGWTEAFF TGTGCCGGAGGCTGGACTGAAGCTTTCTTT
. TRBJ2-7 . TRBV10-3 CAISESGLRGASYEQYF TGTGCCATCAGTGAGTCAGGGCTCAGGGGGGCTTCTTACGAGCAGTACTTC
TRBD2 TRBJ2-1 . TRBV19 CASSVQGTSGRRDNEQFF TGTGCCAGTAGTGTCCAGGGGACTAGCGGGAGGAGGGACAATGAGCAGTTCTTC
. TRBJ2-2 . TRBV25-1 CASSGFRFANTGELFF TGTGCCAGCAGTGGATTCCGGTTCGCGAACACCGGGGAGCTGTTTTTT
. TRBJ1-2 once TRBV7-3 CASSRTREDGYTF TGTGCCAGCAGCAGAACCAGGGAGGATGGCTACACCTTC
TRBD1 TRBJ1-6 . TRBV30 CASTGTGYNSPLHF TGTGCCTCAACCGGGACAGGGTATAATTCACCCCTCCACTTT
TRBD1 TRBJ1-1 . TRBV29-1 CSVGQGRIEAFF TGCAGCGTTGGACAGGGGAGAATTGAAGCTTTCTTT
TRBD1 TRBJ1-1 . TRBV4-1 CASNPGGRTEAFF TGCGCCAGCAACCCAGGGGGCCGGACTGAAGCTTTCTTT
TRBD2 TRBJ2-5 . TRBV6-5 CASSSGTRQETQYF TGTGCCAGCAGCTCCGGGACTAGACAAGAGACCCAGTACTTC
TRBD1 TRBJ2-7 . TRBV2 CASSERDRGPYEQYF TGTGCCAGCAGTGAACGGGACAGGGGGCCCTACGAGCAGTACTTC
TRBD1 TRBJ2-6 . TRBV5-1 CASSPFWIIGTDYPSGANVLTF TGCGCCAGCAGCCCTTTTTGGATAATCGGGACAGACTATCCCTCTGGGGCCAACGTCCTGACTTTC
. TRBJ1-5 . TRBV28 CASSPLQGWDTHSNQPQHF TGTGCCAGCAGCCCATTGCAGGGGTGGGACACCCATAGCAATCAGCCCCAGCATTTT
TRBD2 TRBJ2-1 . TRBV5-1 CASSLELAGVNNEQFF TGCGCCAGCAGCCTGGAACTAGCGGGGGTTAACAATGAGCAGTTCTTC
. TRBJ1-5 once TRBV10-2 CASSESNSNQPQHF TGCGCCAGCAGTGAGTCCAATAGCAATCAGCCCCAGCATTTT
. TRBJ2-2 many TRBV27 CASRPGANTGELFF TGTGCCAGCAGACCGGGAGCTAATACCGGGGAGCTGTTTTTT
. TRBJ1-2 . TRBV5-1 CASSPEGRANYGYTF TGCGCCAGCAGCCCCGAGGGAAGGGCTAACTATGGCTACACCTTC
TRBD2 TRBJ2-2 once TRBV11-3 CASSLAGLAGETTGELFF TGTGCCAGCAGCTTAGCCGGACTAGCGGGAGAGACCACCGGGGAGCTGTTTTTT
. TRBJ1-2 . TRBV5-4 CASSRETNYGYTF TGTGCCAGCAGCAGGGAGACTAACTATGGCTACACCTTC
TRBD1 TRBJ1-5 . TRBV7-9 CASSSGQVSNQPQHF TGTGCCAGCAGCTCGGGACAGGTTAGCAATCAGCCCCAGCATTTT
. TRBJ1-6 . TRBV5-6 CASSLSGNSPLHF TGTGCCAGCAGCTTGAGCGGGAATTCACCCCTCCACTTT
. TRBJ2-7 . TRBV6-2/TRBV6-3 CASSYSNFHEQYF TGTGCCAGCAGTTACTCCAACTTCCACGAGCAGTACTTC
TRBD1 TRBJ1-6 . TRBV25-1 CASSPLGGTENSPLHF TGTGCCAGCAGTCCCTTAGGGGGGACAGAGAATTCACCCCTCCACTTT
TRBD2 TRBJ2-3 . TRBV19 CASSWGLITDTQYF TGTGCCAGTAGTTGGGGACTAATCACAGATACGCAGTATTTT
TRBD1 TRBJ2-5 . TRBV5-5 CASSSSGQYQETQYF TGTGCCAGCAGCTCTTCGGGACAGTACCAAGAGACCCAGTACTTC
. TRBJ2-7 few TRBV28 CASSLPSSRAYEQYF TGTGCCAGCAGTTTGCCTTCTAGCAGAGCCTACGAGCAGTACTTC
. TRBJ2-5 once TRBV10-3 CAISEESGETQYF TGTGCCATCTCGGAGGAATCGGGAGAGACCCAGTACTTC
. TRBJ1-4 . TRBV6-5 CASRTGIATNEKLFF TGTGCCAGCAGAACAGGGATAGCAACTAATGAAAAACTGTTTTTT
TRBD1 TRBJ1-1 . TRBV25-1 CASSKGVGTGGTEAFF TGTGCCAGCAGTAAAGGGGTAGGGACAGGCGGCACTGAAGCTTTCTTT
TRBD1 TRBJ2-5 . TRBV9 CASSPGDRGETQYF TGTGCCAGCAGCCCCGGGGACAGAGGAGAGACCCAGTACTTC
TRBD1 TRBJ1-1 few TRBV24-1 CATGGTGRNTEAFF TGTGCCACGGGGGGGACAGGGAGAAACACTGAAGCTTTCTTT
. TRBJ1-5 . TRBV5-8 CASSSQGTSNQPQHF TGTGCCAGCAGCTCACAGGGAACCAGCAATCAGCCCCAGCATTTT
. TRBJ2-1 . TRBV19 CASSISGVRGDNEQFF TGTGCCAGTAGTATTTCGGGGGTGAGAGGCGACAATGAGCAGTTCTTC
TRBD1 TRBJ2-1 . TRBV11-2 CASSLLETGSYNEQFF TGTGCCAGCAGCTTACTCGAGACAGGGAGCTACAATGAGCAGTTCTTC
. TRBJ2-1 . TRBV11-2 CASSGLGLSYNEQFF TGTGCCAGCAGCGGCCTGGGGCTTTCCTACAATGAGCAGTTCTTC
TRBD2 TRBJ2-3 . TRBV3-1/TRBV3-2 CASSQERLAGGLGTDTQYF TGTGCCAGCAGCCAAGAGAGGCTAGCGGGAGGGCTGGGCACAGATACGCAGTATTTT
TRBD2 TRBJ2-1 . TRBV5-1 CASSLSLAGGNEQFF TGCGCCAGCAGCTTGAGCCTAGCGGGAGGTAATGAGCAGTTCTTC
. TRBJ1-2 few TRBV30 CAWKIGANYGYTF TGTGCCTGGAAAATCGGGGCTAACTATGGCTACACCTTC
. TRBJ1-4 . TRBV19 CASTDYLGTGEKLFF TGTGCCAGTACCGACTACCTGGGTACGGGCGAAAAACTGTTTTTT
. TRBJ1-3 . TRBV19 CASSGGASGNTIYF TGTGCCAGTAGTGGAGGTGCCTCTGGAAACACCATATATTTT
. TRBJ1-4 . TRBV6-4 CASRRQASTNEKLFF TGTGCCAGCAGACGACAGGCCTCAACTAATGAAAAACTGTTTTTT